These 5 T cell receptor beta chains were all obtained from the same sample, sequenced in a study of response to subunit inactivated influenza vaccine. TCRdb reprocessed the RT-PCR reads via MiXCR and lists one record per CDR3 protein. The sample lists more than 400,000 distinct CDR3 sequences, roughly 11% occurring once. This specimen consisted of PBMCs from blood, obtained more than 35 days after vaccination. These TCRs come from a man aged 50-60 years who received an inactivated influenza vaccine.

In this sample, this clonotype turned up a few times. The rearrangement uses TRBV5-1 and TRBJ2-7; D is ambiguous. This CDR3 is built from 13 residues. V lost 5 bases, J lost 7 bases, and 16 bases lay in between. Per germline, CDR1 SGHRS and CDR2 YFSETQ. The CDR3 loop reads CASRGFSYEEQYF. The CDR3 DNA reads as TGCGCCAGCAGAGGTTTCTCCTACGAGGAGCAGTACTTC.

The chain uses TRBV12-3 or TRBV12-4 and TRBJ2-3, with 9 nucleotides matching TRBD1. Germline trimming cut 6 bases from V and 2 bases from J; bases unmatched to any gene: 6. This CDR3 spans 15 amino acids. CDR3 in DNA: TGTGCCAGCAGAAGGACAGGGGTTGTCACAGATACGCAGTATTTT. It encodes CASRRTGVVTDTQYF.

This rearrangement joins TRBV12-3 or TRBV12-4 to TRBJ2-7; D perhaps matches TRBD2 (5 bases). The CDR3 is 17 amino acids. Between the trimmed V and J ends, which lost 5 bases and 3 bases, there was a span of 23 bases. CDR3 coding DNA: TGTGCCAGCAGTCTCTCTCCTCTATCGGGGTCCCACTACGAGCAGTACTTC. It translates to CASSLSPLSGSHYEQYF.

Points on this clonotype: This may stem from a read error, because a much larger clone lies one nucleotide away. Lacking the conserved final phenylalanine or tryptophan, this CDR3 likely reflects a read error. The V and J genes are TRBV20-1 and TRBJ2-5; the match to TRBD2 covers 7 bases. The CDR3 has 13 amino acids. V lost 4 bases and J lost 3; bases outside the gene matches: 5. Germline V gives CDR1 DFQATT, CDR2 SNEGSKA (reference sequence). The DNA for the CDR3 is TGCAGTGCTACCCGAAGCGGGGAAGAGACCCAGTACTTA. Protein sequence: CSATRSGEETQYL.

The chain combines TRBV11-1 with TRBJ2-1; the match to TRBD2 covers 8 bases. The germline CDR1 and CDR2 sequences are SGHAT and FQDESV (reference sequence). This CDR3 contains 19 residues. Trimming at V came to 0 bases and at J to 0 bases, leaving 10 bases not matched to a gene. CDR3 in amino acids: CASSLAKRNSGVSYNEQFF. Here the CDR3 DNA reads TGTGCCAGCAGCTTAGCTAAGAGGAATAGCGGGGTCTCCTACAATGAGCAGTTCTTC.